The 19 T cell receptor beta chains presented below share a single source sample, sequenced in a study of CD8 T cells in Susac syndrome. It was with random hexamers that about 0.45 to 1 ug RNA was reverse transcribed. Via MiXCR, TCRdb re-called the immunoSEQ multiplex PCR reads, giving one row per CDR3 protein. The sample has around 200,000 distinct CDR3 sequences, 95% seen once. The sample taken for sequencing was CD4+ T cells from PBMCs. The receptor source for this set is a human donor with multiple sclerosis.

This rearrangement joins TRBV4-1 to TRBJ1-5; TRBD1 might be the D (6 bases). CDR3 length equals 15 residues. Germline V gene sequence: CDR1 MGHRA, CDR2 YSYEKL. V was shortened by 3 bases and J by 3 bases, with 12 bases between the two germline ends. Here the CDR3 reads CASSHDTGNNQPQHF. CDR3 coding DNA: TGCGCCAGCAGCCACGATACAGGGAACAATCAGCCCCAGCATTTT.

This clonotype was counted between two and nine times. The V gene is TRBV29-1, the J gene TRBJ2-7; D is tentatively TRBD1 or TRBD2 (5 bases each). Germline V gene sequence: CDR1 SQVTM, CDR2 ANQGSEA. With 1 base removed from V and 5 bases from J, the gap between germline ends came to 9 bases. This CDR3 region has 12 residues. Here the CDR3 reads CSVEGGTNEQYF. In DNA, the CDR3 is TGCAGCGTTGAAGGAGGGACCAACGAGCAGTACTTC.

This clonotype has a single count. V usage is TRBV9 and J usage is TRBJ2-4, with 8 bases that match TRBD2. With 0 bases clipped from V and 7 bases from J, the junction kept 6 bases outside the gene matches. The germline V gene encodes CDR1 SGDLS and CDR2 YYNGEE. CDR3 length equals 15 residues. CDR3 residues: CASSVAGGRMNIQYF. For the CDR3, the DNA is TGTGCCAGCAGCGTAGCGGGGGGGCGGATGAACATTCAGTACTTC. Full variable domain (rest looked up from reference TRBV9 and TRBJ2-4): DSGVTQTPKHLITATGQRVTLRCSPRSGDLSVYWYQQSLDQGLQFLIQYYNGEERAKGNILERFSAQQFPDLHSELNLSSLELGDSALYFCASSVAGGRMNIQYFGAGTRLSVL.

The chain recombines TRBV3-1 with TRBJ1-3, with a possible D match to TRBD1 (5 bases). The V end lost 8 bases, the J end lost 3 bases, and 20 bases lay between the germline ends. The CDR3 length is 16 residues. Germline V gene lookup returns CDR1 LGHDT and CDR2 YNNKEL (reference sequence). Written as DNA, the CDR3 is TGTGCCAGCGCGAACGGGGGGAAAATCGGTGGAAACACCATATATTTT. Amino acid sequence: CASANGGKIGGNTIYF.

The genes are TRBV9 and TRBJ1-2; D is ambiguous. Trimming cost V 3 bases and J 0 bases, with 3 bases left between them. In germline, CDR1 is SGDLS, CDR2 YYNGEE. There are 12 residues in the CDR3. The CDR3 reads CASSGANYGYTF. CDR3 nucleotides: TGTGCCAGCAGCGGGGCTAACTATGGCTACACCTTC.

The chain combines TRBV4-1 with TRBJ2-5; 7 bases fit TRBD2. Per germline, CDR1 MGHRA and CDR2 YSYEKL. V dropped 0 bases and J dropped 4; count of bases not matched to a gene: 8. CDR3 length equals 16 residues. CDR3 protein: CASSQESSGVGETQYF. Here the CDR3 DNA reads TGCGCCAGCAGCCAAGAATCTAGCGGCGTCGGAGAGACCCAGTACTTC.

The rearrangement uses TRBV29-1 and TRBJ2-1, with D possibly TRBD1 on 6 matching bases. CDR3 length equals 12 residues. Germline assignment: CDR1 SQVTM and CDR2 ANQGSEA. Trimming cost V 4 bases and J 5 bases, with 9 bases left between them. The CDR3 bases are TGCAGCGTTGGGGACACGAACAATGAGCAGTTCTTC. Protein sequence: CSVGDTNNEQFF.

The CDR3 spells CASRGTGNSYEQYV. CDR3 sequence (DNA): TGTGCCAGCAGGGGGACAGGGAACTCCTACGAGCAGTACGTC. The V and J genes are TRBV28 and TRBJ2-7; 9 positions agree with TRBD1. This CDR3 has 14 residues. Trimming took 6 bases from V and 0 from J; bases not matched to a gene: 3. From germline, CDR1 is MDHEN and CDR2 SYDVKM.

The rearrangement links TRBV20-1 to TRBJ2-7; TRBD2 might be the D (5 bases). Trimming shortened V by 6 bases and J by 0 bases, and 9 bases separated the two germline ends. The length of the CDR3 is 12 residues. The germline gives CDR1 DFQATT, CDR2 SNEGSKA (reference sequence). The CDR3 loop is CSARASSYEQYV. The CDR3 DNA reads TGCAGTGCGAGGGCCTCCTCCTACGAGCAGTACGTC.

The genes are TRBV5-1 and TRBJ2-7; no clear D. CDR3 length: 17 amino acids. The germline gives CDR1 SGHRS, CDR2 YFSETQ. With 7 bases removed from V and 6 bases from J, the gap between germline ends came to 29 bases. The CDR3: CASPRPGRCLFKSEQYV. For the CDR3, the DNA is TGCGCCAGCCCCCGGCCCGGGCGCTGTCTGTTTAAATCCGAGCAGTACGTC.

The chain has TRBV2 and TRBJ2-3; unclear D gene. Trimming cost V 9 bases and J 2 bases, with 18 bases left between them. The CDR3 loop spans 15 amino acids. Germline CDR1 and CDR2: SNHLY and FYNNEI. CDR3 coding DNA: TGTGCCAGGGCTGTCGGAGCCGTTCTCACAGATACGCAGTATTTT. Translation: CARAVGAVLTDTQYF.

The chain uses TRBV14 and TRBJ2-2, with TRBD1 as a possible D gene (6 bases). The CDR3 is made up of 15 amino acids. Germline loops: CDR1 SGHDN, CDR2 FVKESK. V was clipped by 3 bases and J by 4 bases, with 12 bases between them. This CDR3 is CASSHDGTTTGELFF. DNA for the CDR3: TGTGCCAGCAGCCACGACGGGACAACCACCGGGGAGCTGTTTTTT.

The chain joins TRBV18 to TRBJ1-1; a weak D match, TRBD1 (5 bases). This CDR3 spans 15 amino acids. V was clipped by 1 base and J by 5 bases, with 14 bases between them. Germline loops: CDR1 KGHSH, CDR2 LQKENI. The CDR3 region is CASSPRGPGETEAFF. In DNA, the CDR3 is TGTGCCAGCTCACCACGGGGCCCCGGTGAAACTGAAGCTTTCTTT.

The chain links TRBV9 to TRBJ2-7; no clear D gene. The CDR3 runs 14 residues. With 0 bases removed from V and 3 bases from J, the gap between germline ends came to 10 bases. Germline V gives CDR1 SGDLS, CDR2 YYNGEE. CDR3 loop: CASSVDLSDYEQYF. For the CDR3, the DNA is TGTGCCAGCAGCGTAGACCTCAGTGACTACGAGCAGTACTTC.

The CDR3 DNA reads as TGCAGCGTTGCGAAGAACCTCAACACTGAAGCTTTCTTT. Its translation: CSVAKNLNTEAFF. The chain joins TRBV29-1 to TRBJ1-1; D uncertain. The CDR3 sequence is 13 residues long. Trimming took 4 bases from V and 2 from J, leaving 11 bases between them. Germline values: CDR1 SQVTM, CDR2 ANQGSEA.

This chain links TRBV12-3 or TRBV12-4 with TRBJ1-5; TRBD1 might be the D (6 bases). V gave up 5 bases and J gave up 7 bases, with 12 bases separating them. This CDR3 comprises 13 residues. The CDR3 loop is CASSPGQRQPQHF. CDR3 nucleotides: TGTGCCAGCAGTCCCGGACAGCGGCAGCCCCAGCATTTT.

This chain links TRBV9 with TRBJ1-3; D not resolved. Looked up from germline, CDR1 is SGDLS and CDR2 is YYNGEE. Trimming shortened V by 3 bases and J by 2 bases, and 15 bases separated the two germline ends. This CDR3 is built from 16 residues. CDR3 region: CASSAELGSAGNTIYF. The CDR3 region has the DNA TGTGCCAGCAGCGCAGAACTTGGCTCGGCTGGAAACACCATATATTTT.

This clonotype has just a few counts. This chain joins TRBV6-2 or TRBV6-3 and TRBJ2-3, with D hard to call. V gave up 0 bases and J gave up 4 bases, with 11 bases separating them. CDR1 MNHEY and CDR2 SVGEGT come from the germline V gene. The CDR3 is 15 amino acids. The CDR3 region has the DNA TGTGCCAGCAGTTACTCGTTGGTCATATCAGATACGCAGTATTTT. Its translation: CASSYSLVISDTQYF.

V gene TRBV2 combines with J gene TRBJ2-7, with 8 bases matching TRBD1. From germline, CDR1 is SNHLY and CDR2 FYNNEI. The CDR3 spans 14 residues. V dropped 3 bases and J dropped 4; count of bases not matched to a gene: 5. The CDR3 sequence is CASSDTGGVYEQYF. The CDR3 region has the DNA TGTGCCAGCAGTGATACAGGGGGAGTGTACGAGCAGTACTTC.